This T cell receptor (beta chain) was observed in a study of OX40 agonist ivuxolimab in advanced cancers. The overall study: The group had a mean age of roughly 65 years, ranged from 23 to 79, and was approximately 81% male.

A history of autoimmune disease or systemic immunosuppression excluded patients. Profiled with immunoSEQ multiplex PCR; TCRdb holds only in-frame clones, not every one. The table includes roughly 66,000 clones, 80% to 85% detected once. This CDR3 has 18 residues. Per the germline V gene, CDR1 is MGHDK and CDR2 is SYGVNS. Germline trimming cut 1 base from V and 0 bases from J; bases unmatched to any gene: 4. The sequencing used CD4+ or CD8+ T cells sorted from blood, collected in a trial of the OX40 agonist ivuxolimab. The rearrangement joins TRBV25-1 to TRBJ2-3; 13 bases match TRBD2. The source is an adult with an advanced solid tumor such as melanoma, head and neck, liver or kidney cancer. The CDR3 DNA is TGTGCCAGCAGTGAATCGGGACTAGCGGGACCTAGCACAGATACGCAGTATTTT. Protein sequence: CASSESGLAGPSTDTQYF. Full variable domain (remainder filled in from reference TRBV25-1 and TRBJ2-3): EADIYQTPRYLVIGTGKKITLECSQTMGHDKMYWYQQDPGMELHLIHYSYGVNSTEKGDLSSESTVSRIRTEHFPLTLESARPSHTSQYLCASSESGLAGPSTDTQYFGPGTRLTVL.